The T cell receptor (beta chain) described here comes from a study of shared clonotypes between healthy human individuals. As for this clone: The antigen remains undetermined.

The CDR3 is 14 residues long. V was cut by 10 bases and J by 0 bases, with 12 bases left in between. CDR1 and CDR2 (germline): LNHNV, YYDKDF (reference sequence). Overall study results and limits: Clonotype sharing among the donors was expected to vary with sequencing depth.

The study enrolled healthy HIV-negative adults without recent acute infections or vaccinations as donors. Here immunoSEQ multiplex PCR was the method, and the copy in TCRdb shows in-frame clones only, minus some. This table holds hundreds of thousands of clones, over 65% found once. This rearrangement joins TRBV15 to TRBJ2-2, with D maybe TRBD1 (6 bases). The sequenced material came from memory CD4+ T cells sorted from blood. Subset of the sample: CD45RA-negative fraction. This sequence was found in a man aged 30 to 45 in good health. This CDR3 reads CAIGQMSNTGELFF. The CDR3 nucleotides are TGTGCCATAGGACAGATGTCGAACACCGGGGAGCTGTTTTTT.